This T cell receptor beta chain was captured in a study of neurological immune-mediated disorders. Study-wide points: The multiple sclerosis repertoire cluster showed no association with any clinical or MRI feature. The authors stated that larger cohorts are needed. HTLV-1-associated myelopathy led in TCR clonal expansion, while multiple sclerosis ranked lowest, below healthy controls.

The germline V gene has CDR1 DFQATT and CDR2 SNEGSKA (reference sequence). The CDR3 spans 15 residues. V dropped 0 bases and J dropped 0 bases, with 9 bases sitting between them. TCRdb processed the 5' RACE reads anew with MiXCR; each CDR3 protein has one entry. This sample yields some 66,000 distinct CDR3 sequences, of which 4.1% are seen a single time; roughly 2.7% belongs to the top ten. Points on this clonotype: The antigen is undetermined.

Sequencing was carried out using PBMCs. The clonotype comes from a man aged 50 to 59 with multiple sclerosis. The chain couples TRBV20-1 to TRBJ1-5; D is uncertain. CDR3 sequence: CSARDLRFSNQPQHF. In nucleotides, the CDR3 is TGCAGTGCTAGAGATCTCAGGTTTAGCAATCAGCCCCAGCATTTT.